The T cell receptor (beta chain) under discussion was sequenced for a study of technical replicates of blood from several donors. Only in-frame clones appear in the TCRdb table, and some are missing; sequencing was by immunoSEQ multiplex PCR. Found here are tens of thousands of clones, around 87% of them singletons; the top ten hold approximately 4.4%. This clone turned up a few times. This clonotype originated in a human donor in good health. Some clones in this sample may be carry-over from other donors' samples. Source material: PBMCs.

CDR3 sequence reads: CSVEDPEGRRYGYTF. The CDR3 coding sequence is TGCAGCGTTGAAGATCCAGAGGGAAGAAGGTATGGCTACACCTTC. The rearrangement uses TRBV29-1 and TRBJ1-2, with D hard to call. V was cut by 0 bases and J by 5 bases, with 16 bases left in between. This CDR3 has 15 residues. Germline CDR1 reads SQVTM; CDR2 reads ANQGSEA.